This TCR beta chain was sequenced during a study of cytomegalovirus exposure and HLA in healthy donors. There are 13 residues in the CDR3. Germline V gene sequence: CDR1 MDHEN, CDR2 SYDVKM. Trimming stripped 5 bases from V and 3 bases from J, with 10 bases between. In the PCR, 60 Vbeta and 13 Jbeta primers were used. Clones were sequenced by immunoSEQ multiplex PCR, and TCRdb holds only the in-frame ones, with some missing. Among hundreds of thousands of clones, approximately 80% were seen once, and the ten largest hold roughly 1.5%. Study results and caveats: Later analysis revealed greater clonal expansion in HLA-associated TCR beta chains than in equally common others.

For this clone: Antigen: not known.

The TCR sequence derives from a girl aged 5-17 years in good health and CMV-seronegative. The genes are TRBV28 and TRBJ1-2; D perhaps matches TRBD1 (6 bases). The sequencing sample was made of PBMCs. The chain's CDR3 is CASSLRQDYGYTF. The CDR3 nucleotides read TGTGCCAGCAGTCTCCGACAGGACTATGGCTACACCTTC.